One sample yielded the 13 T cell receptor beta chains listed below, sequenced in a study of blood T cell repertoires in COVID-19 (dated by TCRdb to the early 2020s). The receptor library was made with the immunoSEQ multiplex PCR assay. The table was pulled from immuneACCESS by TCRdb, which kept in-frame rearrangements only. Such tables lose some clones; where checked, under half of the loss comes from unresolved V genes, and the rest has no known cause. The sample table shows 120,000 to 150,000 clones, and about 80% are seen once. The top ten clones comprise 16% of the sample. Source material: peripheral blood. These receptors were taken from a man between 50 and 59 years old with acute or convalescent COVID-19.

This sequence joins TRBV5-1 and TRBJ1-4; D gene unclear. CDR1 is SGHRS, CDR2 YFSETQ, per germline. V dropped 2 bases and J dropped 7 bases, with 12 bases sitting between them. The CDR3 length is 14 residues. The CDR3 coding sequence is TGCGCCAGCAGCTTCGGGAGCCTTGGTGAAAAACTGTTTTTT. This gives the protein CASSFGSLGEKLFF.

Comments on this clone: The sample holds other DNA sequences that translate to the same CDR3. This sequence joins TRBV3-1 (or the pseudogene TRBV3-2) and TRBJ1-2; 8 bases fit TRBD1. Germline V gene sequence: CDR1 LGHDT, CDR2 YNNKEL (reference sequence). Trimming removed 1 base from V and 7 bases from J; junction bases left unmatched: 5. This CDR3 spans 14 amino acids. In DNA, the CDR3 is TGTGCCAGCAGCCAAGGGCAGGGGGCCGGTGGCTACACCTTC. This codes for CASSQGQGAGGYTF.

The V gene is TRBV29-1, the J gene TRBJ1-2, with D possibly TRBD1 on 6 matching bases. The CDR3 is 15 amino acids. From germline, CDR1 is SQVTM and CDR2 ANQGSEA. Trimming cost V 2 bases and J 4 bases, with 17 bases left between them. The CDR3: CSVEPAGERGYGYTF. CDR3 DNA: TGCAGCGTTGAACCCGCAGGGGAACGTGGCTATGGCTACACCTTC. Filled out from reference TRBV29-1 and TRBJ1-2, the complete variable domain reads SAVISQKPSRDICQRGTSLTIQCQVDSQVTMMFWYRQQPGQSLTLIATANQGSEATYESGFVIDKFPISRPNLTFSTLTVSNMSPEDSSIYLCSVEPAGERGYGYTFGSGTRLTVV.

Of note for this clone: Different DNA sequences within this sample yield the same CDR3. This chain links TRBV19 with TRBJ2-3; TRBD1 matches 7 bases. Germline V lookup: CDR1 LNHDA, CDR2 SQIVND (reference sequence). The V and J ends lost 2 bases and 3 bases, in that order; junction bases with no gene match: 8. This CDR3 comprises 16 residues. In DNA form, the CDR3 reads TGTGCCAGTAGTATAAGAGGGGGCGAGGGGACAGATACGCAGTATTTT. Translation gives CASSIRGGEGTDTQYF.

The chain is built from TRBV3-1 (or the pseudogene TRBV3-2) and TRBJ2-2; unclear D gene. The CDR3 runs to 16 residues. Germline values: CDR1 LGHDT, CDR2 YNNKEL (reference sequence). The V gene lost 1 base and the J gene lost 0 bases, with 9 bases spanning the gap. As DNA, the CDR3 is TGTGCCAGCAGCCAAGGGCACACCGCGAACACCGGGGAGCTGTTTTTT. Translating gives CASSQGHTANTGELFF.

The chain couples TRBV12-3 or TRBV12-4 to TRBJ2-1, with 9 bases identical to TRBD1. CDR3 size: 12 residues. The V and J ends lost 5 bases and 14 bases, in that order; junction bases with no gene match: 7. CDR3 in amino acids: CASSARDREKFF. The DNA for the CDR3 is TGTGCCAGCAGTGCCCGGGACAGGGAAAAGTTCTTC.

The chain links TRBV7-8 to TRBJ2-2; 9 bases map to TRBD2. This CDR3 contains 16 residues. Germline values: CDR1 SGHVS, CDR2 FQNEAQ. V shed 3 bases and J 4 bases; nucleotides not matched to a gene: 6. CDR3 bases: TGTGCCAGCAGCTTGACTAGCGGTTATACCACCGGGGAGCTGTTTTTT. It codes for CASSLTSGYTTGELFF.

This clone was found once. V and J are TRBV2 and TRBJ1-2, with TRBD1 matching 7 bases. The CDR3 length is 15 residues. Germline assignment: CDR1 SNHLY and CDR2 FYNNEI. V lost 5 bases, J lost 8 bases, and 14 bases stayed unmatched. CDR3 region: CASSPGQALIGGYTF. DNA for the CDR3: TGTGCCAGCAGTCCAGGACAGGCCCTAATAGGCGGCTACACCTTC.

The chain joins TRBV6-5 to TRBJ1-3; 9 positions match TRBD1. Germline-derived CDR1 and CDR2 are MNHEY and SVGAGI. CDR3 size: 14 residues. Trimming cost V 6 bases and J 0 bases; bases outside gene matches: 0. This CDR3 reads CASRGQGSGNTIYF. The CDR3 region has the DNA TGTGCCAGCAGGGGACAGGGCTCTGGAAACACCATATATTTT.

The chain uses TRBV13 and TRBJ2-3, with a weak D call TRBD2 (6 bases). V gave up 2 bases and J gave up 2 bases, with 8 bases separating them. The CDR3 has 14 amino acids. Germline V gene data show CDR1 as PRHDT and CDR2 as FYEKMQ (reference sequence). CDR3 sequence: CASSLIAATDTQYF. DNA of the CDR3: TGTGCCAGCAGCTTAATAGCGGCCACAGATACGCAGTATTTT.

The V gene is TRBV28, the J gene TRBJ2-5; 8 nucleotides align to TRBD2. Per germline, CDR1 MDHEN and CDR2 SYDVKM. The J segment lost 5 bases and the V segment lost 7 bases, leaving 9 bases of the junction unmatched. This CDR3 has 14 residues. In nucleotides, the CDR3 is TGTGCCAGCAAATTACGGGGGGGATCGGAGACCCAGTACTTC. This codes for CASKLRGGSETQYF.

The rearrangement links TRBV25-1 to TRBJ1-1; D possibly corresponds to TRBD1 (5 bases). Germline CDR1 is MGHDK and CDR2 is SYGVNS. V was pared by 4 bases and J by 10 bases, with 13 bases between. The CDR3 runs 12 residues. CDR3 sequence reads: CASSAGERGAFF. CDR3 bases: TGTGCCAGCAGTGCGGGGGAGAGGGGAGCTTTCTTT. Looking up the rest from reference TRBV25-1 and TRBJ1-1 gives the full variable domain: EADIYQTPRYLVIGTGKKITLECSQTMGHDKMYWYQQDPGMELHLIHYSYGVNSTEKGDLSSESTVSRIRTEHFPLTLESARPSHTSQYLCASSAGERGAFFGQGTRLTVV.

The rearrangement links TRBV30 to TRBJ1-1, with TRBD1 matching 7 bases. Trimming at V came to 2 bases and at J to 5 bases, leaving 5 bases not matched to a gene. CDR1 and CDR2 from the germline V gene are GTSNPN and SVGIG (reference sequence). The CDR3 covers 13 residues. The CDR3: CAWSTGAGTEAFF. Here the CDR3 DNA reads TGTGCCTGGAGTACAGGGGCGGGAACTGAAGCTTTCTTT.